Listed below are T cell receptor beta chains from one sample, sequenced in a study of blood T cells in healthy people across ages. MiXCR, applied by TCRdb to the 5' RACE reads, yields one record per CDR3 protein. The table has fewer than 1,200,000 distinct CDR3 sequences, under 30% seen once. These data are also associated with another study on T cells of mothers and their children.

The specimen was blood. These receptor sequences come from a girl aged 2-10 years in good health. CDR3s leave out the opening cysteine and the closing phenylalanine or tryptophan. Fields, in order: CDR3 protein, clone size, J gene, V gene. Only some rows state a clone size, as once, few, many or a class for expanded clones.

ASSLEYYGEQY . TRBJ2-7 TRBV7-9
ASSLVGQGAITYEQY . TRBJ2-7 TRBV7-2
SARVFDDLMETQY few TRBJ2-5 TRBV20-1
ASSQQGQTHYNEQF few TRBJ2-1 TRBV4-3
SHPIGQGTNEQF . TRBJ2-1 TRBV29-1
SARTGTGLSNEQF . . TRBV20-1
SASWANTGGSGNTIY . TRBJ1-3 TRBV20-1
SAALRYGYT few TRBJ1-2 TRBV20-1
SGTVGLAGVREQF . TRBJ2-1 TRBV29-1
ASSGAGGRDQPQH . TRBJ1-5 TRBV6-1
ASSVPRGQTFGGQPQH . TRBJ1-5 TRBV19
ASSLFPRRELGDEQY . . TRBV7-6
ASSFIGTAF . TRBJ1-1 TRBV12-3/TRBV12-4
ATRAGQGLYEQY . . TRBV28
ASSQWTSGAFQETQY . TRBJ2-5 TRBV7-8
SVVGGAWQETQY . TRBJ2-5 TRBV29-1
SARARKEKQF . TRBJ2-1 TRBV20-1
ASSVAGHSGTDTQY few TRBJ2-3 TRBV9
ASRETGDYEQY . TRBJ2-7 TRBV6-5
ASDPGLSIGYT . TRBJ1-2 TRBV2
ASSLARTRGYNEQF . TRBJ2-1 TRBV7-8
ASSFGLAGEETQY many TRBJ2-5 TRBV12-3/TRBV12-4
SATVNPGYEQY few . TRBV29-1
ASSYDSPYGYT . TRBJ1-2 TRBV5-1
ASSGQGVDTQY . TRBJ2-3 TRBV5-1
ASSQTGVASPLH . TRBJ1-6 TRBV4-2
ATSGSIRSEQF . TRBJ2-1 TRBV15
ASSLPQAGQETQY . . TRBV7-2
SARQGPGFISNEKLF few TRBJ1-4 TRBV20-1
ASSSTASVSYEQY . TRBJ2-7 TRBV7-2
ASSLTFGQGRLTVSYEQY few TRBJ2-7 TRBV7-3
ATRSSKDFDYGYT . TRBJ1-2 TRBV12-3/TRBV12-4
ASSQVGGIQETQY few TRBJ2-5 TRBV3-1
ASGGAGVNTEAF . TRBJ1-1 TRBV4-2
ASSSTTDLAKNIQY few TRBJ2-4 TRBV5-6
ASSLWASGAGEQY few TRBJ2-7 TRBV7-2
ASSEPTSVGTDTQY few TRBJ2-3 TRBV25-1
ASSFGGGLYEQY . TRBJ2-7 TRBV28
ASSVGRSLEPEAF . TRBJ1-1 TRBV9
ASRPPGRFYGYT . TRBJ1-2 TRBV5-1
ASSELDLF few TRBJ1-1 TRBV25-1
STQDLHGETQY . TRBJ2-5 TRBV20-1
ASSLVTALVEQF . . TRBV7-8
ASSLPLDEGWGEETQY few TRBJ2-5 TRBV5-1
ASSQRQDLLQETQY . TRBJ2-5 TRBV27
TSSKNWAEAF few TRBJ1-1 TRBV21-1
ASSARTPEKLF . TRBJ1-4 TRBV5-1
AGSLTGGEKNIQY . TRBJ2-4 TRBV5-1
ASNLGGGTSSGANVLT . TRBJ2-6 TRBV9